This T cell receptor beta chain was identified in a study of T cell changes during pregnancy in multiple sclerosis (dated by TCRdb to about 2019). Describing the broader study: The study looked at changes in the T cell repertoire across pregnancy in women with multiple sclerosis.

Library creation used the immunoSEQ multiplex PCR assay. TCRdb took over this immuneACCESS table, retaining in-frame rearrangements with V and J assigned. Such tables are incomplete; in checked studies, under half of the missing clones stem from an unresolved V gene, and the remainder is unexplained. The sample table shows under 50,000 clones, and approximately 95% are seen once. Of the sample, 5.5% to 6% falls within the top ten clones. Only one count was recorded for this clone. The specificity of this receptor is unknown. Nothing much larger sits one base from this clone, and base qualities are not available. CDR1 is given as LNHDA and CDR2 as SQIVND, both from the germline V gene (reference sequence). From its cysteine to its phenylalanine, the CDR3 spans 14 amino acids. The only DNA kept is the CDR3, 42 bases in frame from the first base. V is trimmed back by 7 bases and J by 5 bases, and the junction contains 5 bases that no gene match accounts for.

The receptor was derived from a female donor with multiple sclerosis, enrolled in a pregnancy study. The chain is encoded by TRBV19 joined to TRBJ2-1, and 10 bases in between align with TRBD1. The specimen comprised CD8+ T cells from peripheral blood mononuclear cells, sampled in the first trimester of pregnancy. In nucleotide form, the sequence is TGTGCCAGTATCCCCGGGACAGGGGACAATGAGCAGTTCTTC. It translates to CASIPGTGDNEQFF.